These 23 T cell receptor beta chains share one sample of origin, sequenced in a study of blood T cell repertoires in COVID-19. Method: immunoSEQ multiplex PCR; TCRdb's copy keeps in-frame clones and lacks some. The table lists fewer than 200,000 clones, 70% to 90% of them singletons. Sequenced sample: peripheral blood. The origin of the receptors is a man aged 40-55 years with active or convalescent COVID-19.

The sample holds one count of this clone. J is TRBJ2-1 and V is TRBV19, with 8 bases fitting TRBD1. The CDR3 extends over 15 amino acids. The V and J ends lost 5 bases and 0 bases, in that order; junction bases with no gene match: 3. Germline V gene sequence: CDR1 LNHDA, CDR2 SQIVND (reference sequence). The CDR3 is CASSAGGPSYNEQFF. The CDR3 coding sequence is TGTGCCAGTAGTGCAGGGGGCCCCTCCTACAATGAGCAGTTCTTC.

The J gene is TRBJ2-3, the V gene TRBV19, with 9 bases matching TRBD2. V trimming: 3 bases; J trimming: 2 bases; junction bases outside the gene matches: 3. Per the germline V gene, CDR1 is LNHDA and CDR2 is SQIVND (reference sequence). The CDR3 has 15 amino acids. The CDR3 loop is CASSIGGGATDTQYF. In DNA form, the CDR3 reads TGTGCCAGTAGTATCGGCGGGGGGGCCACAGATACGCAGTATTTT.

The CDR3, as DNA: TGTGCCAGCAGTTACTCGAGGGCGAGGGAAGGCTACACCTTC. It codes for CASSYSRAREGYTF. The chain is built from TRBV6-5 and TRBJ1-2, with unresolved D. The germline V and J ends were trimmed by 0 bases and 8 bases, with 13 bases remaining between them. The CDR3 has 14 residues. Per germline, CDR1 MNHEY and CDR2 SVGAGI.

This clone was found once. The chain couples TRBV19 to TRBJ1-1; D may be TRBD1 (6 bases). Trimming stripped 5 bases from V and 0 bases from J, with 13 bases between. Per germline, CDR1 LNHDA and CDR2 SQIVND (reference sequence). The CDR3 covers 15 residues. CDR3 coding DNA: TGTGCCAGTAGTTGGGGGCGGAGAATGAACACTGAAGCTTTCTTT. Protein sequence: CASSWGRRMNTEAFF.

This sequence joins TRBV28 and TRBJ1-6; no definite D call. V lost 2 bases and J 0 bases, leaving 14 bases between the germline ends. The CDR3 totals 18 residues. Germline CDR1 is MDHEN and CDR2 is SYDVKM. The CDR3: CASSLVSGFSSYNSPLHF. The DNA of the CDR3 is TGTGCCAGCAGTTTAGTGTCAGGTTTTAGCTCCTATAATTCACCCCTCCACTTT.

This chain joins TRBV5-1 and TRBJ1-4; 8 bases agree with TRBD1. CDR3 length: 15 residues. The V segment lost 0 bases and the J segment 5 bases; nucleotides outside the gene matches: 3. CDR1 is SGHRS and CDR2 is YFSETQ in the germline V gene. Here the CDR3 reads CASSLATGGNEKLFF. CDR3 coding DNA: TGCGCCAGCAGCTTGGCTACAGGGGGGAATGAAAAACTGTTTTTT.

The V call is TRBV4-1, the J call TRBJ2-3; unclear D gene. The CDR3 is 14 residues long. The germline V gene encodes CDR1 MGHRA and CDR2 YSYEKL. Trimming left V 1 base short and J 6 bases short, with 11 bases between. Written as DNA, the CDR3 is TGCGCCAGCAGCCAAGGAGACCTAGAGGATACGCAGTATTTT. This translates into CASSQGDLEDTQYF.

The rearrangement uses TRBV2 and TRBJ1-1; possibly TRBD1 for D (5 bases). The germline CDR1 and CDR2 sequences are SNHLY and FYNNEI. The V end was cut by 3 bases, the J end by 11 bases, with 16 bases between. The CDR3 is 13 residues long. The CDR3 protein is CASSEAGFGVAFF. CDR3 in DNA: TGTGCCAGCAGTGAGGCAGGGTTTGGGGTCGCTTTCTTT.

The sample holds one count of this clone. The rearrangement joins TRBV6-6 to TRBJ1-4; 9 bases match TRBD1. Germline V gives CDR1 MNHNY, CDR2 SVGAGI (reference sequence). CDR3 length: 17 residues. J gave up 4 bases and V 5 bases, and 11 bases lay outside the gene matches. CDR3 nucleotide sequence: TGTGCCAGCAGTCCGGACAGGGGAGGGTCTTATAATGAAAAACTGTTTTTT. It yields the protein CASSPDRGGSYNEKLFF.

The chain couples TRBV2 to TRBJ2-5; 7 nucleotides match TRBD2. This CDR3 contains 15 residues. Germline CDR1 reads SNHLY; CDR2 reads FYNNEI. V was pared by 4 bases and J by 4 bases, with 9 bases of the junction left unmatched. The CDR3 sequence: CASSAYSGGRETQYF. The CDR3 coding sequence is TGTGCCAGCAGTGCATACTCGGGCGGGAGAGAGACCCAGTACTTC.

The chain combines TRBV7-8 with TRBJ2-6; D not certain. The germline V gene has CDR1 SGHVS and CDR2 FQNEAQ. This CDR3 contains 16 residues. V was cut by 5 bases and J by 0 bases, with 11 bases left in between. CDR3 sequence: CASSPTLVSGANVLTF. The DNA for the CDR3 is TGTGCCAGCAGCCCCACTTTGGTCTCTGGGGCCAACGTCCTGACTTTC.

This clone was recorded at least ten times. CDR3 protein: CGSGHTNTGELFF. CDR3 DNA: TGTGGGTCGGGACATACGAACACCGGGGAGCTGTTTTTT. This chain uses TRBV19 with TRBJ2-2, with D possibly matching TRBD1 (6 bases). CDR3 size: 13 residues. The germline V gene encodes CDR1 LNHDA and CDR2 SQIVND (reference sequence).

By share, this clone ranks as large. The chain joins TRBV9 to TRBJ2-1; D not certain. With 1 base removed from V and 1 base from J, the gap between germline ends came to 9 bases. CDR3 length equals 15 residues. The germline V gene encodes CDR1 SGDLS and CDR2 YYNGEE. The CDR3: CASSVTWRSYNEQFF. The DNA for the CDR3 is TGTGCCAGCAGCGTAACTTGGAGATCCTACAATGAGCAGTTCTTC.

V usage is TRBV7-2 and J usage is TRBJ1-5; D is unclear. The CDR3 contains 17 residues. V lost 0 bases to trimming and J lost 2 bases, with 14 bases between them. Germline V CDR1 and CDR2: SGHTA, FQGNSA. The CDR3 protein is CASSLARTRVGNQPQHF. The DNA for the CDR3 is TGTGCCAGCAGCTTAGCGAGAACCCGTGTTGGCAATCAGCCCCAGCATTTT.

This clone was observed a single time. A read error is likely, as this CDR3 ends without the conserved phenylalanine or tryptophan. No DNA is shown, since the ends of the CDR3 on it are uncertain; the CDR3 is the one TCRdb lists. The chain employs TRBV6-2 or TRBV6-3 and TRBJ1-4. CDR1 MNHEY and CDR2 SVGEGT come from the germline V gene. The CDR3 contains 11 residues when both ends are counted. The CDR3 sequence: CASSTGKTTSL.

The CDR3 DNA reads as TGTGCCTGGAGTCGGGACAGGGGGTTTGAAGCTTTCTTT. This gives the protein CAWSRDRGFEAFF. The V call is TRBV30, the J call TRBJ1-1, with TRBD1 identical over 11 bases. The CDR3 is made up of 13 amino acids. CDR1 is GTSNPN, CDR2 SVGIG, per germline (reference sequence). V was pared by 2 bases and J by 7 bases, with 3 bases of the junction left unmatched.

The chain links TRBV5-1 to TRBJ1-1, with unresolved D. V gave up 2 bases and J gave up 0 bases, with 11 bases separating them. The CDR3 covers 15 residues. The V gene's germline CDR1 is SGHRS and CDR2 YFSETQ. DNA of the CDR3: TGCGCCAGCAGCTTTCGTACGGCGGTGAACACTGAAGCTTTCTTT. Translating gives CASSFRTAVNTEAFF. Variable domain in full (rest from reference TRBV5-1 and TRBJ1-1): KAGVTQTPRYLIKTRGQQVTLSCSPISGHRSVSWYQQTPGQGLQFLFEYFSETQRNKGNFPGRFSGRQFSNSRSEMNVSTLELGDSALYLCASSFRTAVNTEAFFGQGTRLTVV.

J is TRBJ2-7 and V is TRBV11-3; D might be TRBD1 (5 bases). The CDR3 has 13 amino acids. Germline V gene sequence: CDR1 SGHNT, CDR2 YENEEA. The V end was cut by 5 bases, the J end by 1 base, with 9 bases between. The CDR3 sequence is CASSIQGSYEQYF. The CDR3 nucleotides read TGTGCCAGCAGCATTCAGGGTTCCTACGAGCAGTACTTC.

The CDR3 DNA follows: TGTGCCACCTACAGGATAAGCAATCAGCCCCAGCATTTT. This sequence encodes CATYRISNQPQHF. The chain links TRBV28 to TRBJ1-5; D is possibly TRBD1 (5 bases). Germline V gives CDR1 MDHEN, CDR2 SYDVKM. The CDR3 is made up of 13 amino acids. Trimming removed 10 bases at V and 1 base at J, with 11 bases between.

The genes are TRBV9 and TRBJ1-1; D is possibly TRBD1 (6 bases). Germline V gene data show CDR1 as SGDLS and CDR2 as YYNGEE. The CDR3 is 15 amino acids. V was cut by 3 bases and J by 5 bases, with 17 bases left in between. The DNA of the CDR3 is TGTGCCAGCAGCGCGGGGGGGGCGCGAAGTACTGAAGCTTTCTTT. This codes for CASSAGGARSTEAFF. The full variable domain, in which reference TRBV9 and TRBJ1-1 provide the parts outside the CDR3, is DSGVTQTPKHLITATGQRVTLRCSPRSGDLSVYWYQQSLDQGLQFLIQYYNGEERAKGNILERFSAQQFPDLHSELNLSSLELGDSALYFCASSAGGARSTEAFFGQGTRLTVV.

In this sample, this clone turned up once. The rearrangement uses TRBV5-1 and TRBJ1-4; TRBD1 matches at 8 bases. The length of the CDR3 is 14 residues. Germline loops: CDR1 SGHRS, CDR2 YFSETQ. V shed 3 bases, J shed 6 bases, and the junction held 4 bases outside the gene matches. As DNA, the CDR3 is TGCGCCAGCAGCTCGCCGGGACAGGATGAAAAACTGTTTTTT. Its protein is CASSSPGQDEKLFF.

V gene TRBV10-3 combines with J gene TRBJ1-1; no clear D. Per the germline V gene, CDR1 is ENHRY and CDR2 is SYGVKD. The CDR3 is made up of 13 amino acids. The CDR3 loop reads CGVAPVGGTEAFF. The CDR3 DNA reads as TGTGGCGTAGCCCCTGTGGGTGGCACTGAAGCTTTCTTT.

The chain's CDR3 is CASSPTGAISGNTIYF. DNA of the CDR3: TGTGCCAGCAGCCCTACAGGGGCGATCTCTGGAAACACCATATATTTT. The V and J genes are TRBV7-3 and TRBJ1-3; 7 bases are a match to TRBD1. This CDR3 is 16 amino acids long. Germline loops: CDR1 SGHTA, CDR2 FQGTGA. The J segment lost 0 bases and the V segment lost 5 bases, leaving 7 bases of the junction unmatched. The full variable domain, rest sourced from reference TRBV7-3 and TRBJ1-3, is GAGVSQTPSNKVTEKGKYVELRCDPISGHTALYWYRQSLGQGPEFLIYFQGTGAADDSGLPNDRFFAVRPEGSVSTLKIQRTERGDSAVYLCASSPTGAISGNTIYFGEGSWLTVV.